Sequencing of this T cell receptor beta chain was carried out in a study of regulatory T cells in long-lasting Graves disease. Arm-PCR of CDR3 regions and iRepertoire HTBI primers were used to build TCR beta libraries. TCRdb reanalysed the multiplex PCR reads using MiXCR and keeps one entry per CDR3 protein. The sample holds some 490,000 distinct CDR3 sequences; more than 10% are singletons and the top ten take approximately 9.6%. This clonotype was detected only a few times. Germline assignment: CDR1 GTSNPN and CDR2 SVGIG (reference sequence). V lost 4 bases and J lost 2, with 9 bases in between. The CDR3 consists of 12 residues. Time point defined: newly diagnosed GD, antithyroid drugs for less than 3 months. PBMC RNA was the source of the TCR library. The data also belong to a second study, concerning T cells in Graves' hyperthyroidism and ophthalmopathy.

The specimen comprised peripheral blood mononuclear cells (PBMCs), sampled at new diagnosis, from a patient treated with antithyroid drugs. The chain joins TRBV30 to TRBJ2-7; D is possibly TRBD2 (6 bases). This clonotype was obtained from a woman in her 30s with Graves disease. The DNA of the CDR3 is TGTGCCTGGAAGCCGGGGGCCTACGAGCAGTACTTC. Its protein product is CAWKPGAYEQYF.